The following is a TCR beta chain sequence with its context. Antigen: not known. These data come from a study of shared clonotypes between healthy human individuals. Study-level information: Donors, aged 18 to 49, were a couple of women and a few men. Study outcomes and limitations: With a handful of donors compared, around 4.7% of naive CD4 clonotypes were shared. In contrast to clonotypes shared by all four donors, non-shared clonotypes had lower generation probabilities. Few donors limited the genetic and exposure-history diversity represented.

V lost 8 bases, J lost 1 base, and 14 bases lay in between. The CDR3 extends over 14 amino acids. Germline CDR1 SGHTA, CDR2 FQGNSA. The table came from immunoSEQ multiplex PCR; TCRdb's copy has only in-frame clones and leaves some out. This table has some 1 million clones, around 76% appearing once. This chain uses TRBV7-2 with TRBJ1-1; maybe TRBD1 (6 bases). The TCR originated in a man between 18 and 29 years old in good health. The material sequenced was memory CD4+ T cells sorted from blood. Regarding subset: CD45RA-negative fraction. As DNA, the CDR3 is TGTGCCAGCGGCGTCCTACAGGGGAACACTGAAGCTTTCTTT. It translates to CASGVLQGNTEAFF.